What follows is one T cell receptor (beta chain) and its context. Its specificity is unknown. Produced via immunoSEQ multiplex PCR; TCRdb's table is partial and in-frame only. The table shows 150,000 or so clones, with 80% to 95% occurring only once. The data belong to a study of T cell responses to AZD1222 COVID-19 vaccine. About the research overall: Timing groups of about 4 and about 12 weeks for second doses were pooled.

Study-level findings and limits: Possibly, clonal diversity was underestimated; donors were largely white British and included more females. Two doses of AZD1222 preceded a rise in Spike-specific TCR breadth and depth.

The input for sequencing was peripheral blood, taken on day 0 of AZD1222 vaccination. The TCR comes from an adult in good health.

For the CDR3, the DNA is TGTGCCAGTAGTAGAGACAGGGTGGAAGATGAGCAGTTCTTC. This encodes CASSRDRVEDEQFF. The chain joins TRBV19 to TRBJ2-1; 7 bases line up with TRBD1. This CDR3 contains 14 residues. V was pared by 4 bases and J by 8 bases, with 8 bases of the junction left unmatched. The V gene's germline CDR1 is LNHDA and CDR2 SQIVND (reference sequence).